This record looks at one TCR beta chain sequence and its context. V was clipped by 5 bases and J by 11 bases, with 13 bases between them. The CDR3 sequence is 12 residues long. Germline CDR1 SGHTA, CDR2 FQGNSA. This sample stems from a study of blood T cell repertoires in COVID-19. As originally analysed: Amplification from reference gene primers served as the basis for estimated nucleated cell counts. Sequencing was performed with immunoSEQ multiplex PCR; in TCRdb, only in-frame clones are kept and a portion is missing. From that table come the V and J calls and clone size; the DNA was used to work out D and trimming. The table shows about 330,000 clones, with 87% occurring only once.

Sequenced material: PBMCs or T cells enriched from blood (not recorded which). The TCR sequence derives from a woman aged 30 to 39 who had recovered from COVID-19. J is TRBJ1-5 and V is TRBV7-2; perhaps TRBD1 as D (5 bases). CDR3 sequence: CASSRPGGTQHF. Written as DNA, the CDR3 is TGTGCCAGCAGCCGCCCGGGGGGTACCCAGCATTTT.